One sample yielded the 9 T cell receptor beta chains listed below, sequenced in a study of T cell repertoires in cytomegalovirus infection. TCRdb re-derived calls from the reads in MiXCR, one entry per CDR3 protein. This repertoire shows 310,000 or so distinct CDR3 sequences, around 25% found once; its top ten account for about 14%. Antigen specificity for these receptors is unknown. Here the sequenced sample was cultured PBMCs, taken from culture after CMV antigen stimulation. These receptors all stem from a human donor in good health (CMV status not recorded). Some clones in this sample may be carry-over from other donors' samples.

This clonotype came up many times. V usage is TRBV7-9 and J usage is TRBJ2-3; D unclear. The CDR3 contains 13 residues. Trimming took off 5 bases at V and 3 bases at J, with 9 bases between the two ends. CDR1 SEHNR and CDR2 FQNEAQ come from the germline V gene (reference sequence). CDR3 nucleotide sequence: TGTGCCAGCAGCCTACCTAGAACAGATACGCAGTATTTT. Protein sequence: CASSLPRTDTQYF. The full variable domain, its missing parts supplied by reference TRBV7-9 and TRBJ2-3, is DTGVSQNPRHKITKRGQNVTFRCDPISEHNRLYWYRQTLGQGPEFLTYFQNEAQLEKSRLLSDRFSAERPKGSFSTLEIQRTEQGDSAMYLCASSLPRTDTQYFGPGTRLTVL.

V gene TRBV11-3 combines with J gene TRBJ2-1; D is perhaps TRBD2 (7 bases). The ends were cut back, 1 base at V and 7 bases at J, with 11 bases in the middle. The CDR3 spans 14 residues. Germline V gives CDR1 SGHNT, CDR2 YENEEA. The chain's CDR3 is CASSLGGRENEQFF. The CDR3 DNA is TGTGCCAGCAGCTTAGGGGGGCGGGAGAATGAGCAGTTCTTC.

This clonotype was observed many times. The V gene is TRBV7-8, the J gene TRBJ1-5, with D hard to call. This CDR3 spans 13 amino acids. Per the germline V gene, CDR1 is SGHVS and CDR2 is FQNEAQ. The germline V and J ends were trimmed by 0 bases and 6 bases, with 6 bases remaining between them. CDR3 region: CASSLALGQPQHF. For the CDR3, the DNA is TGTGCCAGCAGCTTAGCTCTAGGTCAGCCCCAGCATTTT.

This clonotype was counted between two and nine times. This chain joins TRBV18 and TRBJ2-2, with D maybe TRBD1 (6 bases). The CDR3 spans 19 residues. Trimming pared 3 bases from V and 2 bases from J, leaving 22 bases between. The germline gives CDR1 KGHSH, CDR2 LQKENI. The CDR3 sequence is CASSPQTIAGTTNTGELFF. CDR3 DNA: TGTGCCAGCTCACCCCAAACCATAGCCGGGACAACCAACACCGGGGAGCTGTTTTTT.

This clonotype has a count of ten or more. The V and J genes are TRBV10-3 and TRBJ2-1; 9 bases map to TRBD2. J gave up 4 bases and V 8 bases, and 12 bases lay outside the gene matches. Germline values: CDR1 ENHRY, CDR2 SYGVKD. CDR3 length equals 16 residues. The CDR3 coding sequence is TGTGCCATCTCGGAGGGCGGGAGGGGGGTTTACAATGAGCAGTTCTTC. Protein: CAISEGGRGVYNEQFF.

The chain employs TRBV7-2 and TRBJ2-1; 9 bases are shared with TRBD2. V was pared by 0 bases and J by 5 bases, with 11 bases of the junction left unmatched. Germline V gives CDR1 SGHTA, CDR2 FQGNSA. The CDR3 runs 18 residues. CDR3 sequence: CASSLAILGLAINNEQFF. Here the CDR3 DNA reads TGTGCCAGCAGCTTAGCAATACTTGGACTAGCGATTAACAATGAGCAGTTCTTC.

This chain connects TRBV5-4 to TRBJ1-2; D perhaps matches TRBD1 (6 bases). Between the trimmed V and J ends, which lost 0 bases and 8 bases, there was a span of 11 bases. Germline loops: CDR1 SGHNT, CDR2 YYREEE (reference sequence). This CDR3 has 13 residues. This CDR3 is CASSLGQGQGYTF. DNA of the CDR3: TGTGCCAGCAGCTTGGGCCAGGGGCAAGGCTACACCTTC. Combining the CDR3 with reference TRBV5-4 and TRBJ1-2 gives the whole variable domain ETGVTQSPTHLIKTRGQQVTLRCSSQSGHNTVSWYQQALGQGPQFIFQYYREEENGRGNFPPRFSGLQFPNYSSELNVNALELDDSALYLCASSLGQGQGYTFGSGTRLTVV.

This clonotype showed up just once. The chain employs TRBV27 and TRBJ2-6; D is perhaps TRBD1 (5 bases). The germline V and J ends were trimmed by 7 bases and 0 bases, with 13 bases remaining between them. The CDR3 extends over 16 amino acids. Germline assignment: CDR1 MNHEY and CDR2 SMNVEV (reference sequence). The CDR3 loop is CASTRQIFSGANVLTF. The CDR3 DNA sequence: TGTGCCAGCACTAGACAGATTTTCTCTGGGGCCAACGTCCTGACTTTC.

In regard to this clonotype: This may be a read error, as it is one base from a much larger clone. The chain links TRBV6-6 to TRBJ2-5; 8 nucleotides match TRBD1. The CDR3 covers 14 residues. Germline lookup yields CDR1 MNHNY and CDR2 SVGAGI (reference sequence). The CDR3 protein is CASSRTGLGEIQYF. In DNA form, the CDR3 reads TGTGCCAGCAGTCGGACAGGGTTGGGAGAGATCCAGTACTTC.